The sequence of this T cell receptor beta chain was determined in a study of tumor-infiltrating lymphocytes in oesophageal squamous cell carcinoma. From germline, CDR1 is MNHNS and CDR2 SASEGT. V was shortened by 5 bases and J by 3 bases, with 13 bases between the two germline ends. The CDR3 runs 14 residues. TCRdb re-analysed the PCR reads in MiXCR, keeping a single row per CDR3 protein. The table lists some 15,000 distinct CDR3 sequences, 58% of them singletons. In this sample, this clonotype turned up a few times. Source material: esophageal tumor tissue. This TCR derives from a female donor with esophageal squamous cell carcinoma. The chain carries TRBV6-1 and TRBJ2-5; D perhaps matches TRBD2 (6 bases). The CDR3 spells CASSPNGGEETQYF. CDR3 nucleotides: TGTGCCAGCAGTCCCAATGGCGGGGAAGAGACCCAGTACTTC.